This T cell receptor beta chain emerged from a study of T-cell reconstitution after alpha-beta-depleted transplantation in children. Findings of the study overall: Roughly two months post-transplant, alpha-beta T cells reportedly originated from several hundred graft clones that had expanded. The study traced high day-60 TCRbeta diversity in some patients to surviving recipient T cells and thymic progenitors. By one year post-transplant, T-cell counts and diversity largely arose from T cells that were newly produced.

There are many counts of this clonotype. What it binds is unknown. V shed 2 bases and J 5 bases; nucleotides not matched to a gene: 9. In germline, CDR1 is DFQATT, CDR2 SNEGSKA (reference sequence). This CDR3 is 16 amino acids long. Unique molecular identifiers were used in preparing the TCRbeta library. TCRdb redid the calling of the PCR reads with MiXCR, one entry per CDR3 protein. The top ten clones hold around 29% of a sample with 440,000 or so distinct CDR3 sequences, over 40% of them seen once. The chain has TRBV20-1 and TRBJ2-2, with TRBD1 matching over 9 bases. This TCR was sampled from a girl under 10 years old with aplastic anemia, due to receive a stem cell transplant. The material was PBMCs, obtained before TCRalphabeta/CD19-depleted stem cell transplant. The DNA for the CDR3 is TGCAGTGCTAGACGGGGGGACAGGGAGTCGACCGGGGAGCTGTTTTTT. Translation: CSARRGDRESTGELFF.